The sequence of this TCR beta chain was determined in a study of T cell changes during pregnancy in multiple sclerosis. CDR1 is MGHDK, CDR2 SYGVNS, per germline. There are 18 residues in the CDR3. The trim removed 1 base at V and 4 bases at J, leaving 14 bases unmatched. The assay was immunoSEQ multiplex PCR, and TCRdb's table has in-frame clones only and misses some. The repertoire holds approximately 44,000 clones, about nine tenths seen once, with approximately 0.7% in the top ten. Here the sequenced sample was CD4+ T cells from peripheral blood mononuclear cells, taken before pregnancy. V usage is TRBV25-1 and J usage is TRBJ1-1, with TRBD1 identical over 8 bases. This receptor was identified in a female donor with multiple sclerosis, enrolled in a pregnancy study. CDR3 sequence reads: CASSEWGAGGGLGTEAFF. CDR3 DNA sequence: TGTGCCAGCAGTGAATGGGGGGCAGGGGGCGGTTTGGGCACTGAAGCTTTCTTT.